This TCR beta chain was found in a study of early T cells in non-severe SARS-CoV-2 infection. Study overall: Chains stayed unpaired after sequencing of bulk RNA from unsorted whole blood.

There are 11 residues in the CDR3. V lost 5 bases and J lost 2, with 3 bases in between. Germline CDR1 and CDR2: SNHLY and FYNNEI. The study's findings and limits: Anti-spike CD8 responses were favored by VDJdb matching, which missed private and CD4 specificities.

The table lists this clonotype with many counts. Antigen specificity is unknown. Unique molecular identifiers tagged individual cDNA molecules. TCRdb independently ran MiXCR on the 5' RACE reads; one entry per CDR3 protein. This table holds roughly 41,000 distinct CDR3 sequences, around 6.1% found once. Sequencing was carried out using whole blood. This chain uses TRBV2 with TRBJ2-5; D is unresolved. This receptor was taken from an adult who was a healthcare worker with PCR-confirmed SARS-CoV-2 infection or an uninfected control (not recorded which). The CDR3 protein is CASSTQETQYF. CDR3 nucleotides: TGTGCCAGCAGTACACAAGAGACCCAGTACTTC.